The clone carrying this T cell receptor (beta chain) was detected a few times. Its antigen is undetermined. Only one heparinised blood draw was taken per donor, and its volume averaged around 100 mL. Every isolated RNA sample was fully reverse transcribed, so sequencing captured expressed TCRB transcripts. Assay used: immunoSEQ multiplex PCR; TCRdb lists only in-frame clones, some missing. Of 200,000 to 250,000 clones detected, approximately 15% appear once; the ten largest clones hold approximately 0.018%. This sample was included in a study of beta chain features in type 1 diabetes. Study summary: Cell yields, gender and age were comparable in patients and healthy donors.

CDR3 length: 13 residues. Germline CDR1 is MNHNS and CDR2 is SASEGT. Trimming removed 10 bases at V and 1 base at J, with 10 bases between. General study results and limits: Type 1 diabetes patients had TCRB CDR3s that were shorter (moderately but significantly so) in all four CD4+ subsets. For patients and controls alike, PCR might favor shorter templates to the same degree.

The chain employs TRBV6-1 and TRBJ2-2; tentative D call: TRBD2 (6 bases). The clonotype comes from a man aged 25 to 45 with type 1 diabetes. Sequenced sample: naive CD4+ T cells from blood. CDR3 DNA sequence: TGTGCCACATACGGGGGGAACACCGGGGAGCTGTTTTTT. Protein sequence: CATYGGNTGELFF.